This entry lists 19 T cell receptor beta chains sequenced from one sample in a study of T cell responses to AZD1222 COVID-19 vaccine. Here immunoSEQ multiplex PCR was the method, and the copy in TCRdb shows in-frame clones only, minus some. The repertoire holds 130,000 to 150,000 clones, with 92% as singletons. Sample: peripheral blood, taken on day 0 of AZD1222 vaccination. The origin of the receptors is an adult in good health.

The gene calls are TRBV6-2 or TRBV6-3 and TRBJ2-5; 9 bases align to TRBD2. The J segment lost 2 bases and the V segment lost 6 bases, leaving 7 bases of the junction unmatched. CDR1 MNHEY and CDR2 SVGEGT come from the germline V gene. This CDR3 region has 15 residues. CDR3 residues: CASSARGGDQETQYF. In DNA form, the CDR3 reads TGTGCCAGCAGCGCCCGCGGGGGGGATCAAGAGACCCAGTACTTC.

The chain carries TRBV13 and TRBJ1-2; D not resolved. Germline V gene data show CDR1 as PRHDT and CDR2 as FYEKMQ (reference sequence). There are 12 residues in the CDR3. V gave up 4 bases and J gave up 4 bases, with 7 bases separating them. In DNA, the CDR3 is TGTGCCAGCAGCTCCCGACCCTATGGCTACACCTTC. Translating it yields CASSSRPYGYTF.

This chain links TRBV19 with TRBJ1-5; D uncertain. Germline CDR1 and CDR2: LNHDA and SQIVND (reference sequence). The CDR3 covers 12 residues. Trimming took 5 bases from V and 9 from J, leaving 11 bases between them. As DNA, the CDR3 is TGTGCCAGTAGTCCCTTGGAGATGCCCCAGCATTTT. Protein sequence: CASSPLEMPQHF.

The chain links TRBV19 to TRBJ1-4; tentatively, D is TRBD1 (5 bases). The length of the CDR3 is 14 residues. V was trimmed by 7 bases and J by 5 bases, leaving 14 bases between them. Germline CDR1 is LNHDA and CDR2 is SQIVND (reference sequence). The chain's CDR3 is CASMARAWNEKLFF. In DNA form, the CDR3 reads TGTGCCAGTATGGCCAGGGCCTGGAATGAAAAACTGTTTTTT.

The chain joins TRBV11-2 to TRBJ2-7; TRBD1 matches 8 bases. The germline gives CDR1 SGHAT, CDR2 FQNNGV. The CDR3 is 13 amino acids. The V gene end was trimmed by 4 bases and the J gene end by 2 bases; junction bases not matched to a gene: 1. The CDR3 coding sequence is TGTGCCAGCAGCTCGGACAGGGCCTACGAGCAGTACTTC. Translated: CASSSDRAYEQYF.

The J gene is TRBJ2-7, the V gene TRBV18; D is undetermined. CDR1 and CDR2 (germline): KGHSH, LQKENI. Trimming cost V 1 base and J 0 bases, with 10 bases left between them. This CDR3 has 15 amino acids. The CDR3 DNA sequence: TGTGCCAGCTCACCACGCTCGGAGACCTCCTACGAGCAGTACTTC. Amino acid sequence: CASSPRSETSYEQYF. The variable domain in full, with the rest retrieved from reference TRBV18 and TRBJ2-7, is NAGVMQNPRHLVRRRGQEARLRCSPMKGHSHVYWYRQLPEEGLKFMVYLQKENIIDESGMPKERFSAEFPKEGPSILRIQQVVRGDSAAYFCASSPRSETSYEQYFGPGTRLTVT.

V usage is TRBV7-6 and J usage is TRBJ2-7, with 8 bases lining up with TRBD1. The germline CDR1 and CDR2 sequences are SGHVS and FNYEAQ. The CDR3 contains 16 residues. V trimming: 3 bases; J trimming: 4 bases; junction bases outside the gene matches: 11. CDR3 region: CASSLVSGQGEYEQYF. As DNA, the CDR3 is TGTGCCAGCAGCTTGGTTTCCGGACAGGGCGAGTACGAGCAGTACTTC. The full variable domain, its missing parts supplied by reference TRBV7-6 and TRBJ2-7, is GAGVSQSPRYKVTKRGQDVALRCDPISGHVSLYWYRQALGQGPEFLTYFNYEAQQDKSGLPNDRFSAERPEGSISTLTIQRTEQRDSAMYRCASSLVSGQGEYEQYFGPGTRLTVT.

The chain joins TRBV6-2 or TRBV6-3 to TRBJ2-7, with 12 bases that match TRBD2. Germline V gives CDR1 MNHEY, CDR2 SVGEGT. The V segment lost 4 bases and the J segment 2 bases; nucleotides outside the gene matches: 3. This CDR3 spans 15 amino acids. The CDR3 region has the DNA TGTGCCAGCAGTTCACTAGCGGGGGGTACCTACGAGCAGTACTTC. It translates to CASSSLAGGTYEQYF.

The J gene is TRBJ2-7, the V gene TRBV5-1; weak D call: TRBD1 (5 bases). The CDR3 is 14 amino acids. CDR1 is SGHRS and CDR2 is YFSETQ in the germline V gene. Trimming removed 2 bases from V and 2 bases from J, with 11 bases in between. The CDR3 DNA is TGCGCCAGCAGCTTTGGGCAGGGAACCTACGAGCAGTACTTC. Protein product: CASSFGQGTYEQYF.

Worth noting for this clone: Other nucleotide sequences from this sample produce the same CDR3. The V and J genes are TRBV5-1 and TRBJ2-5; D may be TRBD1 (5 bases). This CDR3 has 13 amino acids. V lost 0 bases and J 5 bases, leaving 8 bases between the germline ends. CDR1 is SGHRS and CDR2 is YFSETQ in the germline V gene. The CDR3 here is CASSLGQRETQYF. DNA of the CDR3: TGCGCCAGCAGCTTGGGACAGCGTGAGACCCAGTACTTC.

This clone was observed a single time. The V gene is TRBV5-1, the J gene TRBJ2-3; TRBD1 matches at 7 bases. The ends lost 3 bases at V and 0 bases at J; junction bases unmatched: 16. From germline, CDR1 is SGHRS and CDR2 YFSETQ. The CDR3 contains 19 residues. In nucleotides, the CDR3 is TGCGCCAGCAGCTCCGACGCTTCCACTGGGACAGCGAGCACAGATACGCAGTATTTT. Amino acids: CASSSDASTGTASTDTQYF.

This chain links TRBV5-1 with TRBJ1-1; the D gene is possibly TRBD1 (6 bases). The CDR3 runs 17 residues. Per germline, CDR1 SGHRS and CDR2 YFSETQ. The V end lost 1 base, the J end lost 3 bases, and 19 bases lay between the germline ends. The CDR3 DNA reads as TGCGCCAGCAGCTTGTTTGGGACACCTCAGGCGGACACTGAAGCTTTCTTT. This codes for CASSLFGTPQADTEAFF.

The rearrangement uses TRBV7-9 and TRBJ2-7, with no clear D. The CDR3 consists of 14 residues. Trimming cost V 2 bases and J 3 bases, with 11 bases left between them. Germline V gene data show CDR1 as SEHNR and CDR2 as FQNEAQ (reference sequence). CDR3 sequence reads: CASSLFLRGYEQYF. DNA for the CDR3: TGTGCCAGCAGCTTATTCCTCCGAGGCTACGAGCAGTACTTC.

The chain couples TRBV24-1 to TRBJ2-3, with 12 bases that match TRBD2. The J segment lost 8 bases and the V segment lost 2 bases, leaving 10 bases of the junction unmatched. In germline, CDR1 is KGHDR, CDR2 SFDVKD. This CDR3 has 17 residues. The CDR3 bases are TGTGCCACCAGTGATTCAACTAGCGGGGGGCTACACGGTACGCAGTATTTT. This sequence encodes CATSDSTSGGLHGTQYF.

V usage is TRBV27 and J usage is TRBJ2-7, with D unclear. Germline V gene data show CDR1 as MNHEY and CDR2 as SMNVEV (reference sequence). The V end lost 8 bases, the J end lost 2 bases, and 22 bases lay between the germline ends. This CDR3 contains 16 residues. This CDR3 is CASSPVGSVRAYEQYF. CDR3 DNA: TGTGCCAGCTCCCCGGTGGGGTCCGTAAGAGCCTACGAGCAGTACTTC.

For the CDR3, the DNA is TGTGCCAGCTCCCTCCGAGGGACAGGGGGCAACACTGAAGCTTTCTTT. Its translation: CASSLRGTGGNTEAFF. This chain links TRBV18 with TRBJ1-1; 12 positions agree with TRBD1. Germline trimming cut 6 bases from V and 2 bases from J; bases unmatched to any gene: 7. The CDR3 loop spans 16 amino acids. The germline CDR1 and CDR2 sequences are KGHSH and LQKENI.

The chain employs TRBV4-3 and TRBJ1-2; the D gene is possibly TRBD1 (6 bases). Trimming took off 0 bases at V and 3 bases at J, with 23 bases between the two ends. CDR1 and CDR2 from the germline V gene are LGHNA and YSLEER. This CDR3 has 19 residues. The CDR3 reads CASSQEGGGQGRLDYGYTF. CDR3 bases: TGCGCCAGCAGCCAAGAAGGTGGGGGGCAGGGCCGGTTGGACTATGGCTACACCTTC.

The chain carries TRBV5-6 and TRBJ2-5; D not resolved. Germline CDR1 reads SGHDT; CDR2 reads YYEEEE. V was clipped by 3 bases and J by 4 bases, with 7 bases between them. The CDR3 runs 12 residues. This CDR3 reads CASSYRIETQYF. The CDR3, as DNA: TGTGCCAGCAGCTATAGGATAGAGACCCAGTACTTC.

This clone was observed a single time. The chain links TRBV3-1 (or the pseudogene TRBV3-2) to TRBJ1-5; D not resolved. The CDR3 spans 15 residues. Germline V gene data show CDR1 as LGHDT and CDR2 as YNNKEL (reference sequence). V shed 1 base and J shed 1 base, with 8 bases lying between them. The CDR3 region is CASSQASSSNQPQHF. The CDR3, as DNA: TGTGCCAGCAGCCAAGCCTCGAGCAGCAATCAGCCCCAGCATTTT.